The clone carrying this T cell receptor beta chain appeared a few times. Produced via immunoSEQ multiplex PCR; TCRdb's table is partial and in-frame only. The sample lists 120,000 or so clones; roughly 74% were seen once. The germline V gene encodes CDR1 SGHNT and CDR2 YYREEE (reference sequence). V trimming: 0 bases; J trimming: 8 bases; junction bases outside the gene matches: 3. This CDR3 is 13 amino acids long. These data are taken from a study of blood T cell repertoires in COVID-19. Study context: Acute-phase and convalescent COVID-19 samples originated in the United States, Italy and Spain.

The V call is TRBV5-4, the J call TRBJ1-1; 8 bases are a match to TRBD1. Sequences were obtained from peripheral blood. This TCR derives from a man between 60 and 75 years old with acute or convalescent COVID-19. The CDR3 region is CASSLGRDREAFF. DNA of the CDR3: TGTGCCAGCAGCTTGGGTCGGGACAGGGAAGCTTTCTTT.